The TCR beta chain under discussion was sequenced for a study of T cells expressing NK-cell markers. Study details: Repertoire data for TCR beta were derived from sorted T cells (CD3+CD56+NKG2C+, CD3+CD56+NKG2C- and CD3+CD56-NKG2C+). Sequenced donors, eight in total, included seven who were HCMV-seropositive and one who was seronegative.

For this clonotype: The antigen is not known.

Whole-study findings and limits: Topping the CD3+CD56-NKG2C+ fraction as well were these clonotypes, in four donors.

TCR beta cDNA was generated via 5'RACE template switching incorporating UMIs. TCRdb re-called the 5' RACE reads and shows each CDR3 protein once, DNA omitted. The sample shows around 280,000 distinct CDR3 sequences, and 0.39% sits with its ten largest clones. Per the germline V gene, CDR1 is DFQATT and CDR2 is SNEGSKA (reference sequence). CDR3 length: 14 amino acids. The genes are TRBV20-1 and TRBJ2-1; TCRdb calls TRBD2, which cannot be checked without DNA. Input material: blood T cells: a sorted CD56 or NKG2C T cell subset, CD4+ or CD8+ T cells, or bulk PBMC T cells (not recorded which). This sequence originates from a man aged 18 to 30 in good health. The CDR3 protein is CSAPRFSGYNEQFF.